This TCR beta chain was observed in a study of regulatory T cells in long-lasting Graves disease. Time point defined: persistent/refractory GD, antithyroid drugs over 5 years with positive TRAb. PBMC RNA served as the TCR library source. The CDR3 runs 16 residues. Germline V CDR1 and CDR2: MDHEN, SYDVKM. V was clipped by 3 bases and J by 5 bases, with 19 bases between them. Libraries of TCR beta came from iRepertoire HTBI primers plus Arm-PCR of CDR3 regions. MiXCR, run by TCRdb on the multiplex PCR reads, gives a single entry per CDR3 protein. The sample shows a few hundred thousand distinct CDR3 sequences, roughly 24% of them seen only once. This clonotype was observed at least ten times.

The source of this sequence is a woman aged 40 to 50 with Graves disease. The specimen was peripheral blood mononuclear cells (PBMCs), collected when the disease was refractory, from a patient treated with antithyroid drugs. J is TRBJ2-5 and V is TRBV28; D is undetermined. CDR3 DNA sequence: TGTGCCAGCAGTTTGGGCACCAAGTATGGTATCGAGACCCAGTACTTC. This translates into CASSLGTKYGIETQYF. Full variable domain (remainder filled in from reference TRBV28 and TRBJ2-5): DVKVTQSSRYLVKRTGEKVFLECVQDMDHENMFWYRQDPGLGLRLIYFSYDVKMKEKGDIPEGYSVSREKKERFSLILESASTNQTSMYLCASSLGTKYGIETQYFGPGTRLLVL.